Below, one T cell receptor beta chain is given with its context. As handled by the study authors: The assay estimated nucleated cells by amplifying reference gene primers. The assay was immunoSEQ multiplex PCR, and TCRdb's table has in-frame clones only and misses some. The V and J calls and clone size are taken from that table; D and trimming were inferred from the DNA. This table holds about 240,000 clones, roughly nine tenths found once. This CDR3 is 15 amino acids long. CDR1 and CDR2 from the germline V gene are GTSNPN and SVGIG (reference sequence). Trimming took 4 bases from V and 4 from J; bases not matched to a gene: 7. The sample is drawn from a study of blood T cell repertoires in COVID-19. For the study at large: Donors in the United States, Italy and Spain gave samples during acute or convalescent COVID-19. The cDNA or gDNA used as material had been derived from T cells, B-cell-depleted T cells, or PBMCs.

This sequence was found in a man aged 55-75 years with acute or convalescent COVID-19. The rearrangement joins TRBV30 to TRBJ2-7, with 13 bases fitting TRBD2. Sequences were obtained from peripheral blood. This CDR3 reads CAWNPGTSGTYEQYF. CDR3 in DNA: TGTGCCTGGAACCCCGGGACTAGCGGGACTTACGAGCAGTACTTC.